This T cell receptor beta chain was identified during a study of OX40 agonist ivuxolimab in advanced cancers. The germline CDR1 and CDR2 sequences are MNHNS and SASEGT. This CDR3 has 12 residues. With 5 bases clipped from V and 8 bases from J, the junction kept 3 bases outside the gene matches. Measured with immunoSEQ multiplex PCR; TCRdb has only the in-frame clones, and not every one. The data hold more than 75,000 clones, with more than 80% observed a single time. This rearrangement joins TRBV6-1 to TRBJ1-2; the match to TRBD1 covers 9 bases. The material was CD4+ or CD8+ T cells sorted from blood, obtained in a trial of the OX40 agonist ivuxolimab. This TCR was recovered from an adult with an advanced solid tumor such as melanoma, head and neck, liver or kidney cancer. The CDR3: CASSLTGGGYTF. The CDR3 coding sequence is TGTGCCAGCAGTCTAACAGGGGGCGGCTACACCTTC.